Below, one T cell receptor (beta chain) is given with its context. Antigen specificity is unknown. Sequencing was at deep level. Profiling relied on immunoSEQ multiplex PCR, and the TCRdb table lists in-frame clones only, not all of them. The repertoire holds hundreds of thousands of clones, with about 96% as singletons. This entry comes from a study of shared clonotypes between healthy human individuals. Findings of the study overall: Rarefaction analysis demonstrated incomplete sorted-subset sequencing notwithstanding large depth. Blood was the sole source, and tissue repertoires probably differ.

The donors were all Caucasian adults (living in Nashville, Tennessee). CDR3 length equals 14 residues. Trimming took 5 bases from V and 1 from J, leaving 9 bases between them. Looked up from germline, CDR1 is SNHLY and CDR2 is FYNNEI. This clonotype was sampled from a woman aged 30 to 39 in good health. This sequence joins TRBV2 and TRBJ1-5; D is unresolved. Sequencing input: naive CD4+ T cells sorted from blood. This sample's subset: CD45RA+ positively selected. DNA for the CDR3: TGTGCCAGCAGTCAGGACGAGAGCAATCAGCCCCAGCATTTT. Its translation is CASSQDESNQPQHF.